This T cell receptor (beta chain) was observed in a study of vaccination effects on CD4 cells after COVID-19. Study overall: Prior to sequencing, the ViraFEST assay stimulated PBMC with viral peptide pools, which expanded the antigen-specific CD4+ T cells. Every well housed more than 1.5 million PBMC, which grew in culture alongside around 10 IU/ml IL-2 and around 9.4 ug/ml peptides.

The protocol was immunoSEQ multiplex PCR, while the TCRdb copy is restricted to in-frame clones and leaves out a portion. In the table there are about 53,000 clones, about 83% of which are singletons. Broader study findings: Few convalescent patients were included, and no early post-infection timepoints were sampled.

Researchers isolated CD4+ T cells once roughly nine days of culture had elapsed. On day 3 and again on day 7, half the medium was replaced with IL-2 medium. Remarks on this clone: Its matching antigen is unknown.

Specimen: CD4+ T cells from PBMCs cultured without peptide, collected before COVID-19 vaccination. The sequence was collected from a human donor who received a COVID-19 vaccine.

CDR3 residues: CASSFSDNTEAFF. In nucleotides, the CDR3 is TGTGCCAGCAGCTTTTCAGATAACACTGAAGCTTTCTTT. This chain joins TRBV7-2 and TRBJ1-1; D is unresolved. Trimming pared 3 bases from V and 2 bases from J, leaving 7 bases between. The CDR3 has 13 residues. Germline CDR1 SGHTA, CDR2 FQGNSA.